This TCR beta chain is from a study of blood T cell repertoires in COVID-19. Overall study: The samples span acute and convalescent COVID-19 from the United States, Italy and Spain. Sources were T cells, B-cell-depleted T cells, or PBMCs; the material itself was cDNA or gDNA.

In the original workflow: For nucleated cells, counts were estimated from reference gene primer amplification. Profiling relied on immunoSEQ multiplex PCR, and the TCRdb table lists in-frame clones only, not all of them. V and J calls and clone size come straight from that table; D and trimming were deduced from the DNA. The table includes a few hundred thousand clones, 75% to 85% detected once. This TCR came from a human donor in a cohort sampled during active COVID-19. Specimen: peripheral blood.

Here the CDR3 DNA reads TGTGCCAGCAGCACTTTGGGCCGGAACGAGCAGTACTTC. Translated: CASSTLGRNEQYF. The chain recombines TRBV21-1 with TRBJ2-7; TRBD1 is taken as the D call from the table, unchecked against the DNA. TRBV21-1 is labeled a pseudogene. There are 13 residues in the CDR3.